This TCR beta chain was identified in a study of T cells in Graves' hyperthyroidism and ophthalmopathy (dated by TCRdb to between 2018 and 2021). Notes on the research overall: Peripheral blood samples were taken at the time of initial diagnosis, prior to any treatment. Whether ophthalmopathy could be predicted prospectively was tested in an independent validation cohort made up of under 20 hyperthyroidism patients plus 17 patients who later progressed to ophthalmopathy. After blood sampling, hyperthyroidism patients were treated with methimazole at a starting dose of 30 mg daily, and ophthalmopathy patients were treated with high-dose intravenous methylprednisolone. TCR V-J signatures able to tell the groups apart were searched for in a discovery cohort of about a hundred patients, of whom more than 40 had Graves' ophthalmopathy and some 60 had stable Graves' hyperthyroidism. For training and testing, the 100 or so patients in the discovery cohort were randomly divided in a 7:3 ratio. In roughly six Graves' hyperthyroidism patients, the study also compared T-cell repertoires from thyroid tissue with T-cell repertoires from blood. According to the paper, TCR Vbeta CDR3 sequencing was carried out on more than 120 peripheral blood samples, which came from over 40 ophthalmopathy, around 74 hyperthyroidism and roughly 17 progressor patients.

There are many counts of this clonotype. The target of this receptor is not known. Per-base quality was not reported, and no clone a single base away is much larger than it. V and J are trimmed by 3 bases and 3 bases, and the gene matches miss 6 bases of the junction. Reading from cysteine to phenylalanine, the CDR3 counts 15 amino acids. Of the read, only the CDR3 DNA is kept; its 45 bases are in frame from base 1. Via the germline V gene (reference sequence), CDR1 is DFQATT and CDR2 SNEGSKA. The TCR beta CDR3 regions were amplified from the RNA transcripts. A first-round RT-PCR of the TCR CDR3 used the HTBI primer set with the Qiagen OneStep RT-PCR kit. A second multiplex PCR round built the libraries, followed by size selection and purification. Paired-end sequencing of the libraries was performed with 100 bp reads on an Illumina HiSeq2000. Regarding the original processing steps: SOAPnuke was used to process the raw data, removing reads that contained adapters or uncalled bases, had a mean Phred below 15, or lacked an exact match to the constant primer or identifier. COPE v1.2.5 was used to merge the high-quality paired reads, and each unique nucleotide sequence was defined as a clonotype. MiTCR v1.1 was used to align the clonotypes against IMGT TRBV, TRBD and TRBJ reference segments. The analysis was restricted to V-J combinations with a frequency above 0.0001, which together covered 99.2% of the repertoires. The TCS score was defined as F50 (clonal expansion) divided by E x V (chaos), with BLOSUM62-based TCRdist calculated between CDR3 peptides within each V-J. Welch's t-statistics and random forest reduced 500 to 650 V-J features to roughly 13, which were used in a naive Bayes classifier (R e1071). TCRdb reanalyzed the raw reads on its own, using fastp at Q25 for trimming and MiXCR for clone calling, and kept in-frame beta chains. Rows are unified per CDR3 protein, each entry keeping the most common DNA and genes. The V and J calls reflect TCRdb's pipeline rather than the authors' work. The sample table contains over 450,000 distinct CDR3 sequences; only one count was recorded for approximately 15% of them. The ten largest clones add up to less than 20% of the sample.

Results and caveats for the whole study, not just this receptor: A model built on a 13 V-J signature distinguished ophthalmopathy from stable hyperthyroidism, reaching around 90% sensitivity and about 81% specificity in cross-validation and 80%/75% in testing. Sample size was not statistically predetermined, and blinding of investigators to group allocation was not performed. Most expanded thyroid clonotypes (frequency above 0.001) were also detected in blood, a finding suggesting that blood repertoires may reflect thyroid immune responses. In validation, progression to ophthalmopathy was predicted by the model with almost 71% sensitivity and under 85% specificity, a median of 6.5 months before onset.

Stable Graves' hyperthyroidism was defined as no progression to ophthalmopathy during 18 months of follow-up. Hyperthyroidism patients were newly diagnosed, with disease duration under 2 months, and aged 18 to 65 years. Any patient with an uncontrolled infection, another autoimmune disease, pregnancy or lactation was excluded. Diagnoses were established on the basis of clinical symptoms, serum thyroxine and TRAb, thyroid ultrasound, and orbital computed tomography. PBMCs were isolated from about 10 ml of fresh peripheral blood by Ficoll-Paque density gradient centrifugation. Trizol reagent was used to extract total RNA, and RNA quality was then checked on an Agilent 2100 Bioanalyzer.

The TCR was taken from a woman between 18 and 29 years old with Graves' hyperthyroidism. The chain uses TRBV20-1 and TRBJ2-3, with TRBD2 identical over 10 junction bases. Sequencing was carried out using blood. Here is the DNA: TGCAGTGCTAGTGGGCCTAGCGGGAGTACAGATACGCAGTATTTT. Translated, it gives CSASGPSGSTDTQYF.